A selection of T cell receptor beta chains follows, all from one sample in a study of CD8+ T cells in alopecia areata. Using immunoSEQ multiplex PCR, the repertoire was profiled, and TCRdb retains in-frame clones only, with some absent. The sample lists 130,000 to 150,000 clones; roughly 82% were seen once. The sequences come from CD8+ T cells sorted from blood, collected at week 4, from a patient treated with tofacitinib. All receptors derive from a human donor with alopecia areata. Both conserved end residues are part of each CDR3. The D gene is left open where the match is weak. Where a row states a size, it is once, few, many or the class of an expanded clone; other rows omit it.

>NA|NA|TRBV25-1|TRBJ2-3
TGTGCCAGCACCCAGGCCGCAGATACGCAGTATTTT
CASTQAADTQYF
>few|NA|TRBV29-1|TRBJ2-7
TGCAGCGTTGGATCGAGCTACGAGCAGTACTTC
CSVGSSYEQYF
>NA|NA|TRBV7-7|TRBJ2-7
TGTGCTAGCAGCTTAAACAGGGACTACGAGCAGTACTTC
CASSLNRDYEQYF
>NA|NA|TRBV5-4|TRBJ2-1
TGTGCCAGCAGCTTGCCCAATGAGCAGTTCTTC
CASSLPNEQFF
>NA|NA|TRBV4-3|TRBJ2-7
TGCGCCAGCAGCCAAAGGCCGGCCCCGACAGCATACGAGCAGTACTTC
CASSQRPAPTAYEQYF
>once|TRBD2|TRBV4-1|TRBJ2-7
TGCGCCAGCAGCCAAGGAGCGGGGTCCTACGAGCAGTACTTC
CASSQGAGSYEQYF
>NA|NA|TRBV6-1|TRBJ2-5
TGTGCCAGCAGCGGGGCGCAGTACTTC
CASSGAQYF
>NA|TRBD1|TRBV5-1|TRBJ2-7
TGCGCCAGCAGCTCGGTCGGACAGACAGGGACCTACGAGCAGTACTTC
CASSSVGQTGTYEQYF
>NA|TRBD2|TRBV7-9|TRBJ2-3
TGTGCCAGCAGCTTAGTTCCGGGAGGTAACACAGATACGCAGTATTTT
CASSLVPGGNTDTQYF
>once|NA|TRBV4-1|TRBJ2-3
TGCGCCAGCAGACCTGGGGAGACAGATACGCAGTATTTT
CASRPGETDTQYF
>NA|NA|TRBV5-1|TRBJ1-6
TGCGCCAGCAGCGGCGGGTCAACGCCTGGTTCACCCCTCCACTTT
CASSGGSTPGSPLHF
>NA|NA|TRBV2|TRBJ2-5
TGTGCCAGCAGTCCGCGAGGGAGAGCCCAAGAGACCCAGTACTTC
CASSPRGRAQETQYF
>NA|TRBD1|TRBV2|TRBJ2-3
TGTGCCAGCAGAGCTTGGGACAGGGGTGCAGATACGCAGTATTTT
CASRAWDRGADTQYF
>NA|NA|TRBV29-1|TRBJ1-2
TGCAGCGTTGAAGACCTAAAAATGGGGGGCAATTATGGCTACACCTTC
CSVEDLKMGGNYGYTF
>NA|TRBD2|TRBV7-9|TRBJ2-2
TGTGCCAGCGCTCCAGAACTAGCGGGGTATACCGGGGAGCTGTTTTTT
CASAPELAGYTGELFF
>NA|NA|TRBV10-2|TRBJ1-2
TGCGCCAGCAGTGAGTCAGTTAACTATGGCTACACCTTC
CASSESVNYGYTF
>NA|TRBD2|TRBV2|TRBJ2-1
TGTGCCAGCAGTAGACTAGCGGGGTCGATGGATGAGCAGTTCTTC
CASSRLAGSMDEQFF
>once|TRBD1|TRBV4-2|TRBJ2-2
TGTGCCAGCAGCCAAGATAGAGGACAGGGATCCGGGGAGCTGTTTTTT
CASSQDRGQGSGELFF
>NA|NA|TRBV4-1|TRBJ1-5
TGCGCCAGCAGCCTAGCGGACAGAGGGAAGCCCCAGCATTTT
CASSLADRGKPQHF
>once|NA|TRBV4-3|TRBJ1-2
TGCGCCAGCAGCCAGTTTGGGAGTGGGTTTGGCTACACCTTC
CASSQFGSGFGYTF
>NA|NA|TRBV12-5|TRBJ2-3
TGTGCTAGTGGTTTGTCCCCTAGAGATACGCAGTATTTT
CASGLSPRDTQYF
>NA|NA|TRBV27|TRBJ2-3
TGTGCCAGCAGTTTTAGTGACACAGATACGCAGTATTTT
CASSFSDTDTQYF
>NA|NA|TRBV29-1|TRBJ2-7
TGCAGCGTTGTATCGGGACCTTTTCTCGAGCAGTACTTC
CSVVSGPFLEQYF
>NA|NA|TRBV5-1|TRBJ2-1
TGCGCCAGCAGAGCTACAGGTTACAATGAGCAGTTCTTC
CASRATGYNEQFF
>NA|NA|TRBV4-1|TRBJ1-1
TGCGCCAGCAGCCAAGAAAACGGTAAAGCTTTCTTT
CASSQENGKAFF
>once|NA|TRBV27|TRBJ2-3
TGTGCCAGCAGCCGTTCTTGGGATACGCAGTATTTT
CASSRSWDTQYF
>few|NA|TRBV7-8|TRBJ2-3
TGTGCCAGCAGCTTAGGCCCTGGCAGGGCCACAGATACGCAGTATTTT
CASSLGPGRATDTQYF
>NA|TRBD2|TRBV5-6|TRBJ2-5
TGTGCCAGCAGCTTAACTAGCGGGGGCCCTATCCAAGAGACCCAGTACTTC
CASSLTSGGPIQETQYF
>NA|TRBD1|TRBV5-1|TRBJ2-1
TGCGCCAGCAGCTTTACAGGGGGCGCAGGCAATGAGCAGTTCTTC
CASSFTGGAGNEQFF
>NA|NA|TRBV5-6|TRBJ2-7
TGTGCCAGCAGCGCGGGACACCCCTACGAGCAGTACTTC
CASSAGHPYEQYF
>few|NA|TRBV4-3|TRBJ1-2
TGCGCCAGCAGCCAAGGAGAGAACTATGGCTACACCTTC
CASSQGENYGYTF
>NA|NA|TRBV7-9|TRBJ2-7
TGTGCCAGCAGCTTATCCGGGGACCTCTACGAGCAGTACTTC
CASSLSGDLYEQYF
>NA|NA|TRBV5-1|TRBJ2-1
TGCGCCAGCCAGGGACATCGCTCCTACAATGAGCAGTTCTTC
CASQGHRSYNEQFF
>NA|NA|TRBV6-5|TRBJ2-7
TGTGCCAGCAGTCATACAATCTACGAGCAGTACTTC
CASSHTIYEQYF
>NA|NA|TRBV29-1|TRBJ2-7
TGCAGGACTGGGCAGCACTACGAGCAGTACTTC
CRTGQHYEQYF
>NA|NA|TRBV5-1|TRBJ1-2
TGCGCCAGCAGCTTGTACCCCGGGACCGCCACTGCGGGCGGCTACACCTTC
CASSLYPGTATAGGYTF
>once|TRBD1|TRBV4-1|TRBJ1-1
TGCGCCAGCAGCCAACTGGGACAGCACATGAACACTGAAGCTTTCTTT
CASSQLGQHMNTEAFF
>NA|NA|TRBV5-7|TRBJ2-1
TGTGCCAGCAGCACGAAACAGGGAATGGGACCCGACAATGAGCAGTTCTTC
CASSTKQGMGPDNEQFF
>NA|NA|TRBV6-5|TRBJ2-7
TGTGCCAGCAGCTCCACGACAGACCCGTCCTACGAGCAGTACTTC
CASSSTTDPSYEQYF
>NA|TRBD2|TRBV27|TRBJ2-7
TGTGCCAGCACCCCCAAGGGACTAGCGGGGACCTACGAGCAGTACTTC
CASTPKGLAGTYEQYF
>NA|TRBD1|TRBV5-6|TRBJ2-7
TGTGCCAGCAGCTTGAAGCCGGGACAGGGGGCTTACGAGCAGTACTTC
CASSLKPGQGAYEQYF
>NA|NA|TRBV6-5|TRBJ2-5
TGTGCCAGCAGTTACAGGGCCGTTTCTCTAGGGGAGACCCAGTACTTC
CASSYRAVSLGETQYF
>NA|NA|TRBV4-3|TRBJ2-7
TGCGCCAGCAGCCAAGATAGTGACAGAACCTACGAGCAGTACTTC
CASSQDSDRTYEQYF
>NA|TRBD2|TRBV7-6|TRBJ2-5
TGTGCCAGCAGCTTGTCTAGCGGGGGGCAAGCGAAGACCCAGTACTTC
CASSLSSGGQAKTQYF
>once|TRBD1|TRBV5-1|TRBJ2-7
TGCGCCAGCTCACCTGGGACAGGGGGTACCTACGAGCAGTACTTC
CASSPGTGGTYEQYF
>once|TRBD2|TRBV4-3|TRBJ2-5
TGCGCCAGCAGCCGAGGACTTAGACTAGCGGGGGGGGAGACCCAGTACTTC
CASSRGLRLAGGETQYF
>NA|TRBD2|TRBV7-9|TRBJ2-7
TGTGCCAGCAGCTTAGTAGCGGGGGGGCTGCACGAGCAGTACTTC
CASSLVAGGLHEQYF
>NA|NA|TRBV27|TRBJ2-1
TGTGCCAGCAGTTTAGGATACAATGAGCAGTTCTTC
CASSLGYNEQFF